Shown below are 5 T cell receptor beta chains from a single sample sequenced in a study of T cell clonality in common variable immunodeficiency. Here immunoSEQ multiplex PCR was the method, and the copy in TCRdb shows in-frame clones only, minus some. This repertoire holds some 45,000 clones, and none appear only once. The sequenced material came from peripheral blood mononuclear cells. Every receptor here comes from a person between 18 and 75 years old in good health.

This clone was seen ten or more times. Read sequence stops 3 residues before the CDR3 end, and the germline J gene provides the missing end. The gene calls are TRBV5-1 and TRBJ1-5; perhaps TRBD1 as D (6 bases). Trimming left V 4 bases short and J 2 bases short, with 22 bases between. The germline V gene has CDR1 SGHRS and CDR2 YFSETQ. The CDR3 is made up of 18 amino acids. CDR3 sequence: CASSEEIWTVGGNQPQHF. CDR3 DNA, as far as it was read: TGCGCCAGCAGCGAAGAAATATGGACAGTCGGGGGCAATCAGCCC.

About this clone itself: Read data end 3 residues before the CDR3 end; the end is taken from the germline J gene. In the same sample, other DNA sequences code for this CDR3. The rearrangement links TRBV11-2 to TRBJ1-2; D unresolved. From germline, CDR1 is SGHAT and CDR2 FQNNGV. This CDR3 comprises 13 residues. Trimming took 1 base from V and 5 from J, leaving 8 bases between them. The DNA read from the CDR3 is TGTGCCAGCAGCTTAGGCCAGGCTTATGGC. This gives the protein CASSLGQAYG. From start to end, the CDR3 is CASSLGQAYGYTF. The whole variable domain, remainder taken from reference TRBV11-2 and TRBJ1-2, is EAGVAQSPRYKIIEKRQSVAFWCNPISGHATLYWYQQILGQGPKLLIQFQNNGVVDDSQLPKDRFSAERLKGVDSTLKIQPAKLEDSAVYLCASSLGQAYGYTFGSGTRLTVV.

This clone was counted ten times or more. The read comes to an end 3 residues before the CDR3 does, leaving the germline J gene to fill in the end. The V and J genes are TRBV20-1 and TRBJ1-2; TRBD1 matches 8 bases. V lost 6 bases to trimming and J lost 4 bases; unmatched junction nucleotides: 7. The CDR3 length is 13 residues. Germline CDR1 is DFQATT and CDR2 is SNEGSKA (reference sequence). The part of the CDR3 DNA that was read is TGCAGTGCGCTAGGACAGGGAGGCTATGGC. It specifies CSALGQGGYG. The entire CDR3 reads CSALGQGGYGYTF.

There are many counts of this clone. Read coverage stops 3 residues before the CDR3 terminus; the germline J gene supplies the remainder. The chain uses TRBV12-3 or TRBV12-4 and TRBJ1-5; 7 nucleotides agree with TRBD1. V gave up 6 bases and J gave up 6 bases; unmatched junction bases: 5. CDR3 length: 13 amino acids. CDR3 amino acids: CASSGTVGQPQHF. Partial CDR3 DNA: TGTGCCAGCAGCGGGACAGTTGGTCAGCCC.

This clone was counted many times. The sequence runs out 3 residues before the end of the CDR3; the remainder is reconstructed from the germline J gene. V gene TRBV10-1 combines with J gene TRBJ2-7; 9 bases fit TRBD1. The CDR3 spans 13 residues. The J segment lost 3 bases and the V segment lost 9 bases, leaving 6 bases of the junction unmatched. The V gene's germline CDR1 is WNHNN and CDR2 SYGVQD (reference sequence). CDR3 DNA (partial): TGCGCCAGTAGCGACAGGGGGATCTACGAG. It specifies CASSDRGIYE. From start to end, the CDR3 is CASSDRGIYEQYF.